The next 10 T cell receptor beta chains were all read from a single sample in a study of T cells in Graves' hyperthyroidism and ophthalmopathy (dated by TCRdb to between 2018 and 2021). Preparation of the library involved multiplex PCR. The sequencing machine was an Illumina HiSeq 2000. The TCR beta CDR3 regions were amplified from the RNA transcripts. The first round of RT-PCR for the TCR CDR3 was performed with the HTBI primer set and the Qiagen OneStep RT-PCR kit. The public reads were reanalyzed by TCRdb: fastp trimming at Q25, MiXCR alignment, in-frame beta chains only. Each record represents a unique CDR3 protein, reported with the most common genes and DNA among its rows. A total of about 640,000 distinct CDR3 sequences appear in this sample, roughly 15% of them only once. The top ten constitute about an eighth of the sample. Material for sequencing was blood. The receptors here all came from a woman in her 50s with Graves' ophthalmopathy.

This clonotype appeared a single time. This chain links TRBV27 with TRBJ1-4; a possible D gene is TRBD1 (5 bases). The CDR3 runs to 15 residues. V lost 5 bases and J lost 5, with 15 bases in between. The V gene's germline CDR1 is MNHEY and CDR2 SMNVEV (reference sequence). The CDR3 loop reads CASSPRGGPNEKLFF. The CDR3 nucleotides read TGTGCCAGCAGTCCCCGGGGGGGACCGAATGAAAAACTGTTTTTT.

CDR3 bases: TGTGCCAGCAGCTTATACCAGAGCTCCTACGAGCAGTACTTC. Amino acids: CASSLYQSSYEQYF. This chain joins TRBV5-6 and TRBJ2-7; D unclear. CDR1 and CDR2 (germline): SGHDT, YYEEEE. The CDR3 covers 14 residues. V lost 2 bases and J 0 bases, leaving 9 bases between the germline ends.

This clonotype was counted between two and nine times. The CDR3 reads CASGPQGTGNTEAFF. The CDR3 DNA sequence: TGTGCTAGTGGTCCTCAAGGGACAGGGAACACTGAAGCTTTCTTT. The chain has TRBV12-5 and TRBJ1-1; 8 nucleotides agree with TRBD1. Germline V gene sequence: CDR1 LGHNT, CDR2 FRNRAP. The CDR3 length is 15 residues. J was trimmed by 1 base and V by 5 bases; bases with no gene match: 6.

This clonotype occurred many times. The chain links TRBV10-3 to TRBJ1-1; D is uncertain. Trimming took off 2 bases at V and 6 bases at J, with 10 bases between the two ends. The CDR3 covers 13 residues. CDR1 and CDR2 from the germline V gene are ENHRY and SYGVKD. This CDR3 reads CAISENGVPEAFF. The CDR3 DNA reads as TGTGCCATCAGTGAGAACGGGGTGCCTGAAGCTTTCTTT.

This clonotype was seen ten or more times. This chain joins TRBV20-1 and TRBJ2-1; 8 nucleotides line up with TRBD2. Germline lookup yields CDR1 DFQATT and CDR2 SNEGSKA (reference sequence). The CDR3 loop spans 14 amino acids. The V and J ends lost 1 base and 9 bases, in that order; junction bases with no gene match: 8. CDR3 sequence: CSARVRTSMPEQFF. The CDR3 bases are TGCAGTGCTAGAGTCCGGACTAGCATGCCTGAGCAGTTCTTC.

This clonotype came up many times. The chain links TRBV5-1 to TRBJ1-1; 8 nucleotides align to TRBD1. The CDR3 has 16 residues. Germline V CDR1 and CDR2: SGHRS, YFSETQ. J lost 5 bases, V lost 2 bases, and 11 bases had no gene match. The CDR3 loop reads CASSFVQGAQTTEAFF. The CDR3 DNA reads TGCGCCAGCAGCTTTGTTCAGGGGGCGCAAACAACTGAAGCTTTCTTT. The variable domain in full, with the rest retrieved from reference TRBV5-1 and TRBJ1-1, is KAGVTQTPRYLIKTRGQQVTLSCSPISGHRSVSWYQQTPGQGLQFLFEYFSETQRNKGNFPGRFSGRQFSNSRSEMNVSTLELGDSALYLCASSFVQGAQTTEAFFGQGTRLTVV.

This chain links TRBV6-6 with TRBJ2-5, with TRBD1 matching 9 bases. This CDR3 has 14 amino acids. V trimming: 1 base; J trimming: 6 bases; junction bases outside the gene matches: 3. The V gene's germline CDR1 is MNHNY and CDR2 SVGAGI (reference sequence). The CDR3: CASSYYRGQKTQYF. CDR3 bases: TGTGCCAGCAGTTACTACAGGGGGCAAAAGACCCAGTACTTC.

This clonotype was seen many times. V usage is TRBV24-1 and J usage is TRBJ2-5; tentative D call: TRBD1 (6 bases). Looked up from germline, CDR1 is KGHDR and CDR2 is SFDVKD. There are 13 residues in the CDR3. V lost 3 bases, J lost 2 bases, and 6 bases lay in between. CDR3 sequence (DNA): TGTGCCACCAGTGATGGGACACAAGAGACCCAGTACTTC. Translation: CATSDGTQETQYF.

This clonotype was seen at least ten times. The chain employs TRBV20-1 and TRBJ2-5, with D perhaps given as TRBD1 or TRBD2 (5 bases each). This CDR3 contains 14 residues. Germline CDR1 reads DFQATT; CDR2 reads SNEGSKA (reference sequence). Trimming pared 5 bases from V and 2 bases from J, leaving 15 bases between. CDR3 nucleotide sequence: TGCAGTGCTCCCCAGACGGGACCTCAAGAGACCCAGTACTTC. Its protein is CSAPQTGPQETQYF.

This clonotype was detected only a few times. The chain recombines TRBV6-2 or TRBV6-3 with TRBJ2-3, with 12 nucleotides matching TRBD1. The CDR3 totals 16 residues. Germline loops: CDR1 MNHEY, CDR2 SVGEGT. The junction had 9 bases not matched to a gene; V was cut back by 4 bases and J by 7 bases. The DNA for the CDR3 is TGTGCCAGCAGTTGGGCCGGGACAGGGGGCCCTCATACGCAGTATTTT. Translating it yields CASSWAGTGGPHTQYF.